Presented here are 21 T cell receptor beta chains from one specimen sequenced in a study of identical twins. TCRdb re-called the 5' RACE reads through MiXCR, storing one row per CDR3 protein. There are about 190,000 distinct CDR3 sequences in the sample; about a sixth occur only once, and around two fifths lies in the top ten. The same data also contributed to another study, on T cells expressing NK-cell markers.

Source material: CD8+ T cells sorted from blood. The source is a woman younger than 35 in good health.

This clonotype has more than one count but fewer than ten. This rearrangement joins TRBV7-8 to TRBJ2-1; 11 nucleotides agree with TRBD2. CDR3 size: 15 residues. CDR1 is SGHVS, CDR2 FQNEAQ, per germline. After removal of 5 bases from V and 7 bases from J, the junction contained 7 bases not matched to a gene. CDR3 nucleotides: TGTGCCAGCAGCCACACTAGCGGGGGAATTAATGAGCAGTTCTTC. Protein product: CASSHTSGGINEQFF.

This clonotype has more than one count but fewer than ten. The gene calls are TRBV29-1 and TRBJ1-2; D is unresolved. V was clipped by 5 bases and J by 3 bases, with 10 bases between them. CDR3 length: 12 amino acids. Germline CDR1 reads SQVTM; CDR2 reads ANQGSEA. The CDR3 spells CSVIREDYGYTF. The CDR3 DNA follows: TGCAGCGTTATAAGAGAGGACTATGGCTACACCTTC.

This clonotype occurred a few times. The chain couples TRBV7-9 to TRBJ2-2; 12 nucleotides match TRBD2. Germline-derived CDR1 and CDR2 are SEHNR and FQNEAQ (reference sequence). This CDR3 has 17 amino acids. Trimming cost V 7 bases and J 1 base; bases outside gene matches: 7. The CDR3 loop is CASNKLAGGKNTGELFF. CDR3 nucleotide sequence: TGTGCCAGCAACAAACTAGCGGGAGGAAAGAACACCGGGGAGCTGTTTTTT.

This rearrangement joins TRBV29-1 to TRBJ1-1; D is possibly TRBD1 (5 bases). V lost 6 bases, J lost 4 bases, and 6 bases lay in between. This CDR3 contains 10 residues. The germline V gene encodes CDR1 SQVTM and CDR2 ANQGSEA. CDR3 bases: TGCAGCGTCCAGGGCACTGAAGCTTTCTTT. This sequence encodes CSVQGTEAFF.

Regarding this clonotype: A read error may explain this, as a much larger clone is one base away. This rearrangement joins TRBV9 to TRBJ2-1; the match to TRBD2 covers 8 bases. This CDR3 is built from 17 residues. Germline CDR1 reads SGDLS; CDR2 reads YYNGEE. J lost 5 bases, V lost 6 bases, and 16 bases had no gene match. In DNA, the CDR3 is TGTGCCAGCATCGTTACAAGCGGGAGTGGTTTGAACAATGAGCAGTTCTTC. Its translation: CASIVTSGSGLNNEQFF.

This clonotype was counted between two and nine times. This chain links TRBV19 with TRBJ2-7; D could derive from TRBD1 or TRBD2 (5 bases each). Germline V gene lookup returns CDR1 LNHDA and CDR2 SQIVND (reference sequence). Between the trimmed V and J ends, which lost 5 bases and 1 base, there was a span of 15 bases. The CDR3 sequence is 15 residues long. The CDR3 spells CASSPRDRASYEQYF. The CDR3 DNA is TGTGCCAGTAGTCCACGGGACCGTGCTTCCTACGAGCAGTACTTC.

The chain carries TRBV13 and TRBJ2-7, with D possibly TRBD1 on 6 matching bases. The V and J ends lost 4 bases and 3 bases respectively, with 10 bases between them. Germline values: CDR1 PRHDT, CDR2 FYEKMQ (reference sequence). The CDR3 is made up of 13 amino acids. The CDR3 DNA is TGTGCCAGCAGCTCCGGACAGTTCTACGAGCAGTACTTC. Encoded protein: CASSSGQFYEQYF.

This chain uses TRBV24-1 with TRBJ2-1; 7 bases align to TRBD2. The J segment lost 0 bases and the V segment lost 5 bases, leaving 9 bases of the junction unmatched. The CDR3 extends over 17 amino acids. Germline V lookup: CDR1 KGHDR, CDR2 SFDVKD. This CDR3 reads CATSGPGLQSSYNEQFF. CDR3 DNA: TGTGCCACCAGTGGCCCGGGACTACAGAGCTCCTACAATGAGCAGTTCTTC.

V gene TRBV4-1 combines with J gene TRBJ2-1; TRBD1 agrees at 7 bases. V lost 3 bases to trimming and J lost 1 base; unmatched junction nucleotides: 9. CDR3 length equals 17 residues. CDR1 and CDR2 from the germline V gene are MGHRA and YSYEKL. DNA for the CDR3: TGCGCCAGCAGCCACCTTCACAGGGGTAGGTCCTACAATGAGCAGTTCTTC. This codes for CASSHLHRGRSYNEQFF.

The V call is TRBV3-1, the J call TRBJ2-1; 7 bases are shared with TRBD2. CDR1 and CDR2 from the germline V gene are LGHDT and YNNKEL (reference sequence). This CDR3 is built from 13 residues. J gave up 8 bases and V 2 bases, and 3 bases lay outside the gene matches. This CDR3 is CASSQQTSYEQFF. Here the CDR3 DNA reads TGTGCCAGCAGCCAACAGACTAGCTATGAGCAGTTCTTC.

This clonotype was counted between two and nine times. V is TRBV5-5 and J is TRBJ2-1; no reliable D call. The CDR3 covers 13 residues. Trimming cost V 0 bases and J 5 bases, with 6 bases left between them. Germline CDR1 is SGHKS and CDR2 is YYEKEE (reference sequence). Here the CDR3 DNA reads TGTGCCAGCAGCTTGGGTAACGACAATGAGCAGTTCTTC. Its protein is CASSLGNDNEQFF.

This clonotype occurred a few times. The V and J genes are TRBV5-4 and TRBJ2-7, with D perhaps TRBD1 (5 bases). Germline V gene sequence: CDR1 SGHNT, CDR2 YYREEE (reference sequence). The CDR3 runs 14 residues. V lost 5 bases to trimming and J lost 2 bases, with 14 bases between them. The CDR3 DNA follows: TGTGCCAGCAGTTCAAACGACAGTCCCTACGAGCAGTACTTC. Translation gives CASSSNDSPYEQYF. The full variable domain, with the rest looked up from reference TRBV5-4 and TRBJ2-7, is ETGVTQSPTHLIKTRGQQVTLRCSSQSGHNTVSWYQQALGQGPQFIFQYYREEENGRGNFPPRFSGLQFPNYSSELNVNALELDDSALYLCASSSNDSPYEQYFGPGTRLTVT.

This clonotype occurred a few times. The chain combines TRBV12-3 or TRBV12-4 with TRBJ2-7; TRBD1 matches 7 bases. V shed 4 bases and J 3 bases; nucleotides not matched to a gene: 9. The CDR3 consists of 15 residues. CDR3 DNA: TGTGCCAGCAGTTCCAGACAGGGAGTGATCTACGAGCAGTACTTC. Its protein is CASSSRQGVIYEQYF.

This clonotype has a handful of counts. The chain uses TRBV27 and TRBJ2-6; D is unclear. Between the trimmed V and J ends, which lost 2 bases and 0 bases, there was a span of 8 bases. This CDR3 contains 16 residues. Per germline, CDR1 MNHEY and CDR2 SMNVEV (reference sequence). The chain's CDR3 is CASSLRLGSGANVLTF. CDR3 DNA sequence: TGTGCCAGCAGTTTACGTCTGGGCTCTGGGGCCAACGTCCTGACTTTC.

This clonotype turned up a few times. This chain links TRBV12-3 or TRBV12-4 with TRBJ2-7, with a weak D call TRBD1 (6 bases). V lost 6 bases and J lost 5, with 14 bases in between. The CDR3 runs 13 residues. DNA for the CDR3: TGTGCCAGCAGGCAGACAGGTTCGGACGAGCAGTACTTC. This sequence encodes CASRQTGSDEQYF.

The count of this clonotype is one. The rearrangement joins TRBV6-5 to TRBJ2-7; D call uncertain. Trimming cost V 4 bases and J 4 bases, with 14 bases left between them. CDR3 length: 14 amino acids. Germline V CDR1 and CDR2: MNHEY, SVGAGI. The CDR3 loop is CASSSRHQSYEQYF. The DNA for the CDR3 is TGTGCCAGCAGTTCTAGACATCAGAGTTACGAGCAGTACTTC.

V and J are TRBV12-3 or TRBV12-4 and TRBJ1-6; D uncertain. The CDR3 has 14 residues. V lost 3 bases to trimming and J lost 13 bases, with 16 bases between them. CDR3 bases: TGTGCCAGCAGTTTCGTCCGATACGATGGGCCCCTCCACTTT. It is translated as CASSFVRYDGPLHF.

This clonotype showed up just a few times. V and J are TRBV30 and TRBJ1-2; D remains unclear. Germline V gene sequence: CDR1 GTSNPN, CDR2 SVGIG (reference sequence). This CDR3 has 14 residues. The germline V and J ends were trimmed by 0 bases and 1 base, with 9 bases remaining between them. CDR3 region: CAWSVYGDNYGYTF. In nucleotides, the CDR3 is TGTGCCTGGAGTGTATACGGGGATAACTATGGCTACACCTTC. The full variable domain, with the rest looked up from reference TRBV30 and TRBJ1-2, is SQTIHQWPATLVQPVGSPLSLECTVEGTSNPNLYWYRQAAGRGLQLLFYSVGIGQISSEVPQNLSASRPQDRQFILSSKKLLLSDSGFYLCAWSVYGDNYGYTFGSGTRLTVV.

The genes are TRBV9 and TRBJ2-1; tentative D call: TRBD1 (7 bases). This CDR3 is built from 18 residues. Germline-derived CDR1 and CDR2 are SGDLS and YYNGEE. V lost 4 bases to trimming and J lost 0 bases, with 20 bases between them. The CDR3 sequence: CASSRGGGAVYSYNEQFF. CDR3 DNA sequence: TGTGCCAGCAGCAGAGGGGGCGGGGCCGTCTACTCCTACAATGAGCAGTTCTTC.

This clonotype has only a few counts. The chain is built from TRBV10-3 and TRBJ2-1; no clear D gene. Germline V gives CDR1 ENHRY, CDR2 SYGVKD. Trimming left V 2 bases short and J 6 bases short, with 11 bases between. CDR3 size: 14 residues. CDR3 protein: CAISERDLGNEQFF. In DNA, the CDR3 is TGTGCCATCAGTGAGAGAGATTTAGGCAATGAGCAGTTCTTC.

This clonotype showed up just once. The chain's CDR3 is CASSVGRAYEQYF. CDR3 DNA: TGTGCCAGCAGCGTCGGACGGGCCTACGAGCAGTACTTC. The rearrangement joins TRBV5-6 to TRBJ2-7; D not certain. Germline CDR1 reads SGHDT; CDR2 reads YYEEEE. This CDR3 has 13 amino acids. The germline V and J ends were trimmed by 4 bases and 2 bases, with 10 bases remaining between them.